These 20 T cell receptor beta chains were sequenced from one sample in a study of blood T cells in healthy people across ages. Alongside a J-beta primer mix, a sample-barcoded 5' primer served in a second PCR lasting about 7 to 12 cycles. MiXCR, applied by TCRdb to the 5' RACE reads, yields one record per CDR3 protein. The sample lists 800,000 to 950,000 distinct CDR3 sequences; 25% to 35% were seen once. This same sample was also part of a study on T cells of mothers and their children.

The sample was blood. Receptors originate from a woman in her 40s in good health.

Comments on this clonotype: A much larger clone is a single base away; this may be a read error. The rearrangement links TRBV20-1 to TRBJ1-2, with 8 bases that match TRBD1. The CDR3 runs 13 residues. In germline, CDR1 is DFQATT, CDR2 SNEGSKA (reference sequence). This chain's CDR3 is CSARADRDYGCTF. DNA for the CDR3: TGCAGTGCTAGAGCGGACAGGGACTATGGCTGCACCTTC.

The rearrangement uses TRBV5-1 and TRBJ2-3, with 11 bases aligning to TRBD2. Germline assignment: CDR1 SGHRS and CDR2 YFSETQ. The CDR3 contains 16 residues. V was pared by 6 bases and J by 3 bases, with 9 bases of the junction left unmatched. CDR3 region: CASTLTSGGRTDTQYF. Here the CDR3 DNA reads TGCGCCAGCACCCTTACTAGCGGGGGACGAACAGATACGCAGTATTTT.

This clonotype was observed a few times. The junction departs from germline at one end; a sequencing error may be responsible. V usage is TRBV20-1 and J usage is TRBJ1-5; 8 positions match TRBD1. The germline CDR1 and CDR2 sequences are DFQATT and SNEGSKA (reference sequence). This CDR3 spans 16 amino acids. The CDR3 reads CSARDLPDRENRPQHF. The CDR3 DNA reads TGCAGTGCTAGAGATCTCCCGGACAGGGAAAATCGGCCCCAGCATTTT.

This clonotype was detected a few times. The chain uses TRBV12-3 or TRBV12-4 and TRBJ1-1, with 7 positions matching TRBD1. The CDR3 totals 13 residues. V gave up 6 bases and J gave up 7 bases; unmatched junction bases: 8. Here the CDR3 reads CASSYDRAIEAFF. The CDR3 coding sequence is TGTGCCAGCAGCTATGACAGGGCCATTGAAGCTTTCTTT.

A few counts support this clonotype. The CDR3 region has the DNA TGTGCCAGCAGCTTACAACCGATGGGGACAGGGGGTTACTACGAGCAGTACTTC. This translates into CASSLQPMGTGGYYEQYF. The chain recombines TRBV7-9 with TRBJ2-7; 11 nucleotides match TRBD1. After removal of 2 bases from V and 3 bases from J, the junction contained 12 bases not matched to a gene. The CDR3 totals 18 residues. Germline V gene lookup returns CDR1 SEHNR and CDR2 FQNEAQ (reference sequence).

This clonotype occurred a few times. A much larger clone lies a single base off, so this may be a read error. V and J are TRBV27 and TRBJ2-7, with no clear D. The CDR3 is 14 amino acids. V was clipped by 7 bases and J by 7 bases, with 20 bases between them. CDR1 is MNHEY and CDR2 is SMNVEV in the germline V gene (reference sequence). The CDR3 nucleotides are TGTGCCAGCAACTTCGATGGCCAGAGAAAGGAGCAGTACTTC. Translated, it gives CASNFDGQRKEQYF.

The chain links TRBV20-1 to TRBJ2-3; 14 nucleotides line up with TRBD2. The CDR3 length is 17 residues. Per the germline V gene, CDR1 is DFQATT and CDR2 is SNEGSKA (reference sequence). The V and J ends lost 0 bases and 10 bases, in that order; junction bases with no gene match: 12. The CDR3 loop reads CSARDRGTSGGYSPQYF. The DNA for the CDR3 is TGCAGTGCTAGAGATCGAGGGACTAGCGGGGGTTACTCCCCGCAGTATTTT.

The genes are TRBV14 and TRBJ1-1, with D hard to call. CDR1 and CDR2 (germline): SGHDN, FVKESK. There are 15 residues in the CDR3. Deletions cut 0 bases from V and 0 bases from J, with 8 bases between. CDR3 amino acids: CASSQDLYLNTEAFF. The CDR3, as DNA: TGTGCCAGCAGCCAAGACTTGTACTTGAACACTGAAGCTTTCTTT.

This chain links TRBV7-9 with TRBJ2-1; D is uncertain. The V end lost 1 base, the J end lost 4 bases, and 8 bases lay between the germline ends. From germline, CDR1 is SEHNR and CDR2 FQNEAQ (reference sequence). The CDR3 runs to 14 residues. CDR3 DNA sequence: TGTGCCAGCAGCTTAGTACTGACTTACAATGAGCAGTTCTTC. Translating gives CASSLVLTYNEQFF.

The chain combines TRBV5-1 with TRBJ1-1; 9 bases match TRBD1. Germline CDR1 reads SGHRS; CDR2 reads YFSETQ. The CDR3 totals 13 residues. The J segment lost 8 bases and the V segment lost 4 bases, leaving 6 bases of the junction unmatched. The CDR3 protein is CASSGGQGMEAFF. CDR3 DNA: TGCGCCAGCAGCGGGGGACAGGGAATGGAAGCTTTCTTT.

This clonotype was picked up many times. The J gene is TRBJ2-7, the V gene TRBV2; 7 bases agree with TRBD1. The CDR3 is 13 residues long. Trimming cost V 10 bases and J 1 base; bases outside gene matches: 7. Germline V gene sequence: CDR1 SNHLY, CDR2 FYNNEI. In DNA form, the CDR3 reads TGTGCCATCACCCCGGGACAGTCCTACGAGCAGTACTTC. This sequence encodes CAITPGQSYEQYF.

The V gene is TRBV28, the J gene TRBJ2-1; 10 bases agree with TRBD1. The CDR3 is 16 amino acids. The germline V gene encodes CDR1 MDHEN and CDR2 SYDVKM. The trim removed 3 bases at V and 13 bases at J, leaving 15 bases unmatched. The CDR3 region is CASSFQRQGAGETQFF. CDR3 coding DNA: TGTGCCAGCAGTTTCCAACGACAGGGGGCGGGAGAGACCCAGTTCTTC.

CDR3 sequence reads: CASSSTRPLADTQYF. The CDR3 DNA is TGTGCCAGCAGCTCGACTCGACCGCTCGCAGATACGCAGTATTTT. This rearrangement joins TRBV7-9 to TRBJ2-3; D uncertain. Germline-derived CDR1 and CDR2 are SEHNR and FQNEAQ (reference sequence). V gave up 4 bases and J gave up 4 bases, with 15 bases separating them. CDR3 length: 15 residues. The variable domain in full, with the rest retrieved from reference TRBV7-9 and TRBJ2-3, is DTGVSQNPRHKITKRGQNVTFRCDPISEHNRLYWYRQTLGQGPEFLTYFQNEAQLEKSRLLSDRFSAERPKGSFSTLEIQRTEQGDSAMYLCASSSTRPLADTQYFGPGTRLTVL.

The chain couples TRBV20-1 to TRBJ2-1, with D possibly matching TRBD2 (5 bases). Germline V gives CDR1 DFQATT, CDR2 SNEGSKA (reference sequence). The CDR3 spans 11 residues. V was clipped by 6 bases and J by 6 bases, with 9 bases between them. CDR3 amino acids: CSATTSNEQFF. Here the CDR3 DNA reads TGCAGTGCGACCACTAGCAATGAGCAGTTCTTC.

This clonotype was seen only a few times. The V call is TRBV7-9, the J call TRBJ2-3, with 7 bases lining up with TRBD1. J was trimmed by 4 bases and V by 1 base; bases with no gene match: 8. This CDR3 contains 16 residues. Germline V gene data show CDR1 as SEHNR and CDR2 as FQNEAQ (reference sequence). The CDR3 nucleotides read TGTGCCAGCAGCTTAGAGAGGGGGCGCCGTGCAGATACGCAGTATTTT. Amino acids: CASSLERGRRADTQYF.

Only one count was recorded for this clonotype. CDR3 region: CASSLVLDRKLPQHF. DNA for the CDR3: TGTGCCAGCAGTTTAGTCCTGGACAGAAAATTGCCCCAGCATTTT. The V gene is TRBV28, the J gene TRBJ1-5, with D perhaps TRBD1 (6 bases). This CDR3 spans 15 amino acids. Germline V lookup: CDR1 MDHEN, CDR2 SYDVKM. Trimming removed 2 bases at V and 9 bases at J, with 17 bases between.

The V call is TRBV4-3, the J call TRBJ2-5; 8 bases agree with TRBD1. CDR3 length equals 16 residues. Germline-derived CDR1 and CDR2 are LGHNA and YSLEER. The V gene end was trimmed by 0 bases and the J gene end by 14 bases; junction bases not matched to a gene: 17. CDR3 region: CASSQDRLPGQETFYF. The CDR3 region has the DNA TGCGCCAGCAGCCAAGATAGACTCCCGGGACAGGAGACGTTTTACTTC.

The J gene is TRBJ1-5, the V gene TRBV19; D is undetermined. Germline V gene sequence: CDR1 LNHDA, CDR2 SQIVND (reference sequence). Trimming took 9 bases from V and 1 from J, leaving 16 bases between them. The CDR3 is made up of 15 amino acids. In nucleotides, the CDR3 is TGTGCCAGCAACGCCGGGGTAGACAGCAATCAGCCCCAGCATTTT. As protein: CASNAGVDSNQPQHF.

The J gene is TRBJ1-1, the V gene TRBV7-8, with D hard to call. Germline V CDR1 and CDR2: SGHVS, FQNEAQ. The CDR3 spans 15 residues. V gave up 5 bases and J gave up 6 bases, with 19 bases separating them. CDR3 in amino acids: CASSPQRTRGAEAFF. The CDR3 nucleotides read TGTGCCAGCAGCCCACAAAGGACCCGCGGGGCTGAAGCTTTCTTT.

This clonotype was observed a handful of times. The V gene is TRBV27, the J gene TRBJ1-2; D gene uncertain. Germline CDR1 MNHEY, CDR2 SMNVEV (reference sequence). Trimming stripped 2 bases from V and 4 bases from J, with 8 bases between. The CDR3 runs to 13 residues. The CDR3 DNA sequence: TGTGCCAGCAGTTTAGCCCCTCGCTATGGCTACACCTTC. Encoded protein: CASSLAPRYGYTF.